Shown below are 21 T cell receptor beta chains from a single sample sequenced in a study of T cell repertoires in cytomegalovirus infection. TCRdb reanalysed the reads using MiXCR and keeps one entry per CDR3 protein. The sample has about 450,000 distinct CDR3 sequences; roughly 31% are singletons. Sequences were obtained from PBMCs. These receptors were obtained from a human donor in good health (CMV status not recorded). Some clones in this sample may be carry-over from other donors' samples.

The V and J genes are TRBV19 and TRBJ1-2; unclear D gene. The CDR3 extends over 14 amino acids. Trimming left V 3 bases short and J 3 bases short, with 11 bases between. CDR1 LNHDA and CDR2 SQIVND come from the germline V gene (reference sequence). The CDR3 DNA is TGTGCCAGTAGTATGGGAGACCAATACTATGGCTACACCTTC. As protein: CASSMGDQYYGYTF.

V is TRBV7-9 and J is TRBJ2-5; the D gene is possibly TRBD2 (6 bases). CDR1 SEHNR and CDR2 FQNEAQ come from the germline V gene (reference sequence). The CDR3 has 14 amino acids. The V gene lost 5 bases and the J gene lost 0 bases, with 10 bases spanning the gap. As DNA, the CDR3 is TGTGCCAGCAGCCCCTGGGGGGACCAAGAGACCCAGTACTTC. It is translated as CASSPWGDQETQYF.

The rearrangement joins TRBV30 to TRBJ1-3; a weak D match, TRBD1 (6 bases). The V gene lost 5 bases and the J gene lost 1 base, with 12 bases spanning the gap. Germline V gene lookup returns CDR1 GTSNPN and CDR2 SVGIG (reference sequence). The CDR3 spans 14 residues. This CDR3 reads CAWAQGNSGNTIYF. For the CDR3, the DNA is TGTGCCTGGGCGCAGGGGAATTCTGGAAACACCATATATTTT. The full variable domain, its missing parts supplied by reference TRBV30 and TRBJ1-3, is SQTIHQWPATLVQPVGSPLSLECTVEGTSNPNLYWYRQAAGRGLQLLFYSVGIGQISSEVPQNLSASRPQDRQFILSSKKLLLSDSGFYLCAWAQGNSGNTIYFGEGSWLTVV.

This clonotype was picked up many times. The rearrangement joins TRBV7-2 to TRBJ2-1; D is possibly TRBD1 (6 bases). The CDR3 loop spans 14 amino acids. Germline V gene data show CDR1 as SGHTA and CDR2 as FQGNSA. Trimming left V 4 bases short and J 9 bases short, with 16 bases between. For the CDR3, the DNA is TGTGCCAGCAGCTCCCACAGGGAACGGTCTGAGCAGTTCTTC. The encoded protein is CASSSHRERSEQFF.

Worth noting for this clonotype: A much bigger clone sits one base away, suggesting this may be a read error. V gene TRBV7-2 combines with J gene TRBJ1-1; maybe TRBD1 (6 bases). The CDR3 runs 14 residues. In germline, CDR1 is SGHTA, CDR2 FQGNSA. Between the trimmed V and J ends, which lost 5 bases and 5 bases, there was a span of 15 bases. CDR3 region: CASSIGQSGTEAFF. In nucleotides, the CDR3 is TGTGCCAGCAGCATCGGACAGTCGGGGACTGAAGCTTTCTTT.

Points on this clonotype: One end of the junction does not line up with germline, which may come from a read error. V is TRBV10-3 and J is TRBJ2-7; 7 nucleotides align to TRBD1. Germline V gene data show CDR1 as ENHRY and CDR2 as SYGVKD. The CDR3 totals 14 residues. This CDR3 is CAAGTGQSIYKQYF. In DNA, the CDR3 is TGTGCCGCCGGGACGGGACAGTCAATCTACAAGCAGTACTTC.

This clonotype was observed a few times. The rearrangement uses TRBV12-3 or TRBV12-4 and TRBJ1-2; D perhaps matches TRBD1 (6 bases). The CDR3 covers 15 residues. Trimming took off 6 bases at V and 1 base at J, with 15 bases between the two ends. Here the CDR3 DNA reads TGTGCCAGCAGCCCCAGGGACATCCGTAACTATGGCTACACCTTC. Amino acids: CASSPRDIRNYGYTF.

The V call is TRBV5-1, the J call TRBJ2-3; maybe TRBD1 (7 bases). Germline CDR1 is SGHRS and CDR2 is YFSETQ. The CDR3 sequence is 15 residues long. Trimming pared 1 base from V and 3 bases from J, leaving 12 bases between. CDR3 DNA: TGCGCCAGCAGCTTGCAACAGGGGACTACAGATACGCAGTATTTT. It encodes CASSLQQGTTDTQYF.

The table lists this clonotype with a few counts. The genes are TRBV6-6 and TRBJ2-3, with D unresolved. Trimming stripped 2 bases from V and 0 bases from J, with 6 bases between. The CDR3 covers 14 residues. CDR1 and CDR2 (germline): MNHNY, SVGAGI (reference sequence). This CDR3 is CASSYVGSTDTQYF. In DNA, the CDR3 is TGTGCCAGCAGTTACGTTGGTAGCACAGATACGCAGTATTTT.

This clonotype showed up just a few times. The chain employs TRBV27 and TRBJ2-7, with 7 bases identical to TRBD1. J was trimmed by 3 bases and V by 6 bases; bases with no gene match: 14. The CDR3 runs to 16 residues. Germline V gives CDR1 MNHEY, CDR2 SMNVEV (reference sequence). The CDR3: CASSSLQGVGVYEQYF. The CDR3 nucleotides are TGTGCCAGCAGCTCACTTCAGGGGGTCGGGGTCTACGAGCAGTACTTC.

The chain couples TRBV10-2 to TRBJ2-3, with 10 bases fitting TRBD2. The CDR3 covers 14 residues. J gave up 5 bases and V 7 bases, and 6 bases lay outside the gene matches. In germline, CDR1 is WSHSY, CDR2 SAAADI. CDR3 in amino acids: CASTSGGVRDTQYF. CDR3 DNA sequence: TGCGCCAGCACCAGCGGGGGGGTTCGAGATACGCAGTATTTT.

This clonotype was counted only a few times. This chain links TRBV6-2 or TRBV6-3 with TRBJ2-3, with a weak D call TRBD2 (6 bases). CDR3 size: 16 residues. The germline V and J ends were trimmed by 2 bases and 6 bases, with 18 bases remaining between them. Looked up from germline, CDR1 is MNHEY and CDR2 is SVGEGT. The CDR3, as DNA: TGTGCCAGCAGTTACAGAGGGGACCCACGGGGGGATACGCAGTATTTT. Translation gives CASSYRGDPRGDTQYF.

This clonotype was counted at least ten times. V usage is TRBV7-9 and J usage is TRBJ2-6; TRBD2 is a possible D gene (5 bases). The CDR3 sequence is 16 residues long. The ends were cut back, 1 base at V and 2 bases at J, with 9 bases in the middle. Germline V gene data show CDR1 as SEHNR and CDR2 as FQNEAQ (reference sequence). The CDR3 DNA reads as TGTGCCAGCAGCTTAGATATGGGAGCTGGGGCCAACGTCCTGACTTTC. Amino acids: CASSLDMGAGANVLTF.

This clonotype was seen more than once but under ten times. V gene TRBV6-2 or TRBV6-3 combines with J gene TRBJ2-7, with a tentative D call TRBD1 (5 bases). CDR3 length: 14 residues. Trimming pared 2 bases from V and 2 bases from J, leaving 10 bases between. Germline CDR1 MNHEY, CDR2 SVGEGT. The CDR3 DNA is TGTGCCAGCAGTTACCGACAGCTCCCCTACGAGCAGTACTTC. Translating it yields CASSYRQLPYEQYF.

The chain uses TRBV7-2 and TRBJ1-1; D might be TRBD1 (6 bases). The CDR3 is 15 residues long. Trimming stripped 5 bases from V and 5 bases from J, with 18 bases between. Germline loops: CDR1 SGHTA, CDR2 FQGNSA. The CDR3 DNA is TGTGCCAGCAGCAATCCCACAGGGTCAAGGACTGAAGCTTTCTTT. This translates into CASSNPTGSRTEAFF.

The chain couples TRBV3-1 to TRBJ2-5; 8 bases are shared with TRBD2. CDR3 length equals 14 residues. Trimming at V came to 5 bases and at J to 5 bases, leaving 7 bases not matched to a gene. Germline lookup yields CDR1 LGHDT and CDR2 YNNKEL (reference sequence). The CDR3 protein is CASSAWTSSETQYF. CDR3 sequence (DNA): TGTGCCAGCAGCGCCTGGACTAGCAGTGAGACCCAGTACTTC.

This chain joins TRBV15 and TRBJ2-7; 12 nucleotides align to TRBD2. The trim removed 0 bases at V and 0 bases at J, leaving 9 bases unmatched. In germline, CDR1 is LNHNV, CDR2 YYDKDF (reference sequence). CDR3 length: 19 residues. CDR3 sequence: CATSRETGTSGFSSYEQYF. CDR3 bases: TGTGCCACCAGCAGAGAAACCGGGACTAGCGGGTTTAGCTCCTACGAGCAGTACTTC.

Concerning this clonotype itself: Its ends do not fully match the called genes, so a read error is possible. The chain's CDR3 is CAISTGQGISVANVLTF. The CDR3 coding sequence is TGTGCCATTAGTACGGGACAGGGGATCTCTGTGGCCAACGTCCTGACTTTC. The rearrangement joins TRBV19 to TRBJ2-6; 10 nucleotides line up with TRBD1. Germline lookup yields CDR1 LNHDA and CDR2 SQIVND (reference sequence). The CDR3 sequence is 17 residues long.

This clonotype has just a few counts. CDR3 loop: CASSFGWGEDTQYF. CDR3 nucleotide sequence: TGCGCCAGCAGCTTTGGGTGGGGAGAAGATACGCAGTATTTT. The rearrangement links TRBV5-1 to TRBJ2-3; D may be TRBD2 (5 bases). The CDR3 contains 14 residues. The germline CDR1 and CDR2 sequences are SGHRS and YFSETQ. Trimming pared 2 bases from V and 5 bases from J, leaving 12 bases between.

This chain links TRBV12-5 with TRBJ2-1, with D tentatively TRBD1 or TRBD2 (6 bases each). V was cut by 6 bases and J by 13 bases, with 28 bases left in between. CDR1 is LGHNT, CDR2 FRNRAP, per germline. The CDR3 has 16 amino acids. CDR3: CASGFGGGIGVIGQFF. The CDR3 nucleotides read TGTGCTAGTGGCTTCGGAGGGGGAATTGGTGTTATTGGCCAGTTCTTC.

The J gene is TRBJ2-5, the V gene TRBV20-1; D is perhaps TRBD1 or TRBD2 (5 bases each). The CDR3 covers 14 residues. The V gene lost 6 bases and the J gene lost 5 bases, with 19 bases spanning the gap. CDR1 is DFQATT, CDR2 SNEGSKA, per germline (reference sequence). DNA for the CDR3: TGCAGTGCCCCACGGACAATATGGGGGGAGACCCAGTACTTC. The encoded protein is CSAPRTIWGETQYF.